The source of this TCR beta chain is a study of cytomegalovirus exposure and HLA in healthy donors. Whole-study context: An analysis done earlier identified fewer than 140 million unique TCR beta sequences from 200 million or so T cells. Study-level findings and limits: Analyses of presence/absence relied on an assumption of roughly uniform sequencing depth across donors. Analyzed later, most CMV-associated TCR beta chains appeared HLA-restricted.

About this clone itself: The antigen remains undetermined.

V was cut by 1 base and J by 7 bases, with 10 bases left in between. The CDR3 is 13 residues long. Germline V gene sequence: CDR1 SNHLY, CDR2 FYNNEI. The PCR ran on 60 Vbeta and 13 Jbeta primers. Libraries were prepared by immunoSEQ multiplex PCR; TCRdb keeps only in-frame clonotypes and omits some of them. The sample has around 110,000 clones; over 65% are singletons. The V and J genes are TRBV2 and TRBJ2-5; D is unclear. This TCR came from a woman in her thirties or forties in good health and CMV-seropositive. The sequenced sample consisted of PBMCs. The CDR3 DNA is TGTGCCAGCAGTGAAGACAGCCCCGCGACCCAGTACTTC. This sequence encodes CASSEDSPATQYF.